These 15 T cell receptor beta chains share one sample of origin, sequenced in a study of post-analysis software for immune sequencing data. Study-wide results and caveats: The five TRBV segments detected at higher frequency in patients than in controls included TRBV5-6, TRBV5-1 and TRBV20-1.

These receptors have no identified antigens. Unique molecular identifiers had been added to the TCR beta cDNA libraries. TCRdb passed the PCR reads through MiXCR, listing each CDR3 protein once. The sample includes roughly 800,000 distinct CDR3 sequences, just over 45% seen only once; the top ten take around 4.7%. Specimen: blood. These receptors originate from a girl between 10 and 17 years old with multiple sclerosis.

This chain uses TRBV6-5 with TRBJ2-1; TRBD2 aligns across 12 bases. The V gene end was trimmed by 9 bases and the J gene end by 4 bases; junction bases not matched to a gene: 4. The CDR3 totals 14 residues. The V gene's germline CDR1 is MNHEY and CDR2 SVGAGI. The CDR3 here is CASAGTSGYNEQFF. The CDR3 DNA reads as TGTGCCAGTGCCGGGACTAGCGGGTACAATGAGCAGTTCTTC.

V and J are TRBV20-1 and TRBJ2-7; TRBD2 agrees at 9 bases. The CDR3 extends over 17 amino acids. Unmatched junction bases numbered 23, after V lost 8 bases and J lost 6 bases. CDR1 DFQATT and CDR2 SNEGSKA come from the germline V gene (reference sequence). For the CDR3, the DNA is TGCAGTCTAGGGGGGGATTTAGCGGGAGTGGGTAGTCGCGAGCAGTACTTC. Translation gives CSLGGDLAGVGSREQYF.

The gene calls are TRBV7-9 and TRBJ2-5; D call uncertain. The DNA end lines up better with TRBJ2-7; the J call may be wrong. The V gene's germline CDR1 is SEHNR and CDR2 FQNEAQ (reference sequence). CDR3 length equals 14 residues. The CDR3 DNA follows: TGTGCCAGCAGCGCCGACACCACTCTCTACGAGCAGTACTTC. This gives the protein CASSADTTLYEQYF.

This clonotype was seen only a few times. The genes are TRBV20-1 and TRBJ2-7, with a weak D call TRBD1 (6 bases). The germline gives CDR1 DFQATT, CDR2 SNEGSKA (reference sequence). CDR3 length: 15 residues. With 6 bases removed from V and 1 base from J, the gap between germline ends came to 19 bases. CDR3 in DNA: TGCAGTGCCCGCGTTCTTAGGACAGCTTCCTACGAGCAGTACTTC. This translates into CSARVLRTASYEQYF.

The rearrangement links TRBV11-3 to TRBJ2-3; perhaps TRBD2 as D (5 bases). The V gene's germline CDR1 is SGHNT and CDR2 YENEEA. The CDR3 spans 16 residues. V lost 1 base to trimming and J lost 7 bases, with 18 bases between them. As DNA, the CDR3 is TGTGCCAGCAGCTTAGGACGGGAAGCAATCCGCTATACGCAGTATTTT. Translated, it gives CASSLGREAIRYTQYF.

This sequence joins TRBV20-1 and TRBJ1-4; D is ambiguous. Germline CDR1 reads DFQATT; CDR2 reads SNEGSKA (reference sequence). V gave up 5 bases and J gave up 0 bases, with 10 bases separating them. The CDR3 consists of 14 residues. CDR3 protein: CSARLTTTNEKLFF. CDR3 bases: TGCAGTGCTCGGCTCACCACAACTAATGAAAAACTGTTTTTT.

The chain combines TRBV7-9 with TRBJ2-1; 15 bases match TRBD2. Per germline, CDR1 SEHNR and CDR2 FQNEAQ (reference sequence). The CDR3 covers 15 residues. Trimming at V came to 11 bases and at J to 2 bases, leaving 4 bases not matched to a gene. DNA of the CDR3: TGTGCCGGACTAGCGGGAGGGAAACCCTACAATGAGCAGTTCTTC. As protein: CAGLAGGKPYNEQFF.

CDR3 in amino acids: CASSELAGKYEQYF. CDR3 sequence (DNA): TGTGCCAGCAGTGAACTTGCAGGGAAGTACGAGCAGTACTTC. The chain carries TRBV6-1 and TRBJ2-7; TRBD1 is a possible D gene (5 bases). This CDR3 has 14 amino acids. The V end lost 2 bases, the J end lost 4 bases, and 12 bases lay between the germline ends. Germline-derived CDR1 and CDR2 are MNHNS and SASEGT.

The chain recombines TRBV24-1 with TRBJ2-3; TRBD1 matches at 9 bases. Germline-derived CDR1 and CDR2 are KGHDR and SFDVKD. The V segment lost 9 bases and the J segment 5 bases; nucleotides outside the gene matches: 5. The CDR3 is 13 amino acids. The CDR3 here is CATGTGSKDTQYF. DNA of the CDR3: TGTGCCACCGGGACAGGGTCGAAAGATACGCAGTATTTT.

The chain employs TRBV20-1 and TRBJ2-3, with 7 bases identical to TRBD1. Germline loops: CDR1 DFQATT, CDR2 SNEGSKA (reference sequence). This CDR3 is built from 13 residues. V lost 2 bases and J lost 6; bases outside the gene matches: 5. The CDR3 loop reads CSARRGLGDTQYF. Written as DNA, the CDR3 is TGCAGTGCTAGAAGGGGGCTAGGGGATACGCAGTATTTT.

This clonotype was seen only a few times. An end of the junction does not agree with germline; a read error may underlie this. V is TRBV7-8 and J is TRBJ2-5; D not resolved. This CDR3 region has 14 residues. CDR1 is SGHVS, CDR2 FQNEAQ, per germline. CDR3 DNA sequence: TGTGCCAGCAGCTTAGCGGTGGGTCAAGAGGCCCAGTACTTC. Translation: CASSLAVGQEAQYF.

The rearrangement uses TRBV30 and TRBJ2-7; D uncertain. The CDR3 sequence is 12 residues long. V lost 0 bases to trimming and J lost 6 bases, with 9 bases between them. CDR1 and CDR2 (germline): GTSNPN, SVGIG (reference sequence). The CDR3 nucleotides read TGTGCCTGGAGTGTATCCGAATCCGAGCAGTACTTC. Protein: CAWSVSESEQYF. Together with reference TRBV30 and TRBJ2-7, the CDR3 gives the full variable domain: SQTIHQWPATLVQPVGSPLSLECTVEGTSNPNLYWYRQAAGRGLQLLFYSVGIGQISSEVPQNLSASRPQDRQFILSSKKLLLSDSGFYLCAWSVSESEQYFGPGTRLTVT.

The chain uses TRBV4-3 and TRBJ2-7; 10 nucleotides match TRBD1. The CDR3 covers 13 residues. Per the germline V gene, CDR1 is LGHNA and CDR2 is YSLEER. Trimming cost V 8 bases and J 6 bases; bases outside gene matches: 7. The CDR3 bases are TGCGCCAGCGGTCGGGACAGGGGATCCGAGCAGTACTTC. Translation: CASGRDRGSEQYF.

V usage is TRBV6-4 and J usage is TRBJ2-1; D is possibly TRBD2 (5 bases). Trimming took 8 bases from V and 6 from J, leaving 14 bases between them. Germline CDR1 and CDR2: MRHNA and SNTAGT. This CDR3 spans 13 amino acids. The CDR3 region is CASSRERGNEQFF. CDR3 nucleotides: TGTGCCAGCTCGAGGGAACGGGGCAATGAGCAGTTCTTC.

The chain combines TRBV7-2 with TRBJ1-5, with D possibly being TRBD1 (5 bases). The CDR3 is made up of 14 amino acids. Germline CDR1 and CDR2: SGHTA and FQGNSA. V lost 4 bases, J lost 9 bases, and 16 bases lay in between. CDR3 in amino acids: CASSSDTSVTPQHF. Here the CDR3 DNA reads TGTGCCAGCAGCTCGGACACATCAGTGACGCCCCAGCATTTT.